This section outlines one T cell receptor beta chain sequence together with its context. These data come from a study of cytomegalovirus exposure and HLA in healthy donors. It was with 60 Vbeta and 13 Jbeta primers that the PCR ran. Method: immunoSEQ multiplex PCR; TCRdb's copy keeps in-frame clones and lacks some. This sample has some 130,000 clones, with about 80% found just once. The specimen was PBMCs. This clonotype was obtained from a man aged 25-45 years in good health and CMV-seronegative.

CDR3 bases: TGTGCCAGCAGTTTTAGGGGTTTCGGCTACACCTTC. Amino acid sequence: CASSFRGFGYTF. This sequence joins TRBV28 and TRBJ1-2, with D possibly TRBD1 on 5 matching bases. V lost 3 bases and J lost 8, with 10 bases in between. Germline CDR1 and CDR2: MDHEN and SYDVKM. CDR3 length: 12 residues.